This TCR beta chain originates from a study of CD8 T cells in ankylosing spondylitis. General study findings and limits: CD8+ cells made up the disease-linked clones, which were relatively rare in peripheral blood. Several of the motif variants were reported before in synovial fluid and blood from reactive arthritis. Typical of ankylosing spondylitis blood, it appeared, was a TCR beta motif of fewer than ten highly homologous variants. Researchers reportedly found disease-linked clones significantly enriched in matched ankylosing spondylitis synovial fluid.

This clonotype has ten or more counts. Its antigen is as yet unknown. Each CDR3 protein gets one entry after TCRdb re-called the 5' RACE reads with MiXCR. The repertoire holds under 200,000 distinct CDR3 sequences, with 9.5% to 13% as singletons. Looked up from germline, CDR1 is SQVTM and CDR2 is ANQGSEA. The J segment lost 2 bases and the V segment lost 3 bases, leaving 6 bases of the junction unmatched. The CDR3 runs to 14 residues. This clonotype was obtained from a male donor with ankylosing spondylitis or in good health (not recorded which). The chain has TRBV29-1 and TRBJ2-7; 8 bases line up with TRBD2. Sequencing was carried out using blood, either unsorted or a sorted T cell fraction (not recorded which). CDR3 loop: CSVERGDRAYEQYF. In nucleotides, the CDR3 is TGCAGCGTTGAGCGGGGGGACCGAGCCTACGAGCAGTACTTC.